The entry that follows covers one TCR beta chain sequence. Its target is not known. The CDR3 sequence is 14 residues long. The V gene's germline CDR1 is SEHNR and CDR2 FQNEAQ (reference sequence). V shed 7 bases and J shed 0 bases, with 12 bases lying between them. These data originate in a study of graft-versus-host responses after intestinal transplantation. Study information: Isolated intestinal, liver-intestinal, or multivisceral transplants were what recipients had.

Sequenced by immunoSEQ multiplex PCR; TCRdb stores in-frame clones only, minus some. The data hold some 85,000 clones, with roughly 91% observed a single time. The chain joins TRBV7-9 to TRBJ1-1, with D perhaps TRBD1 (5 bases). The TCR originated in a human donor who was the organ donor for an intestinal transplant. Here the sequenced sample was unstimulated CD8+ T cells sorted from spleen or lymph node cells, taken before transplant. CDR3 in amino acids: CASTGTAVNTEAFF. The DNA for the CDR3 is TGTGCCAGCACCGGGACGGCGGTGAACACTGAAGCTTTCTTT.